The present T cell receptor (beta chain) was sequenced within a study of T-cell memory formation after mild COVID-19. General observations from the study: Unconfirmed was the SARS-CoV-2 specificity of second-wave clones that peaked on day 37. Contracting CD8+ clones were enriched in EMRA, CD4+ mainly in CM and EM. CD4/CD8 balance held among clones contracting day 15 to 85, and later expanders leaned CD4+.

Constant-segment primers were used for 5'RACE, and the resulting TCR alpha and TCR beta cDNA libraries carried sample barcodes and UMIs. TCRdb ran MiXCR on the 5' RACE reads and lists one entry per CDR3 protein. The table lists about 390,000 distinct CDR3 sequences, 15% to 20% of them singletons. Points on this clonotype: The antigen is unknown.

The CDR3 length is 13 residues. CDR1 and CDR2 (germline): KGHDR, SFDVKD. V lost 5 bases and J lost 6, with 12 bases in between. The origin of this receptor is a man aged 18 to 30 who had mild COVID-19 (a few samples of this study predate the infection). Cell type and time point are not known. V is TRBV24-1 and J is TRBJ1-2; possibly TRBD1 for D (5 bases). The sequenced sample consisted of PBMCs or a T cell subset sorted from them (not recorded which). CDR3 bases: TGTGCCACCAGTGTTCAGGGATGGGATGGCTACACCTTC. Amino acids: CATSVQGWDGYTF.